The rows below give T cell receptor beta chains drawn from one sample of a study of T-cell reconstitution after alpha-beta-depleted transplantation in children. Each CDR3 protein gets one entry after TCRdb re-called the PCR reads with MiXCR. The sample gives about a million distinct CDR3 sequences, around 30% of which show up once; around 30% is in the top ten. The specimen comprised PBMCs, mostly from graft donor cells, sampled 360 days after TCRalphabeta/CD19-depleted stem cell transplant. Receptor source: a boy under three years old who had a stem cell transplant for SCID, so the T cells may come from the graft donor. Each CDR3 is given with its conserved first and last residue. Each record gives: D gene, clone size, V gene, J gene, CDR3 protein, CDR3 DNA. A D gene is named only where the DNA matches it firmly. Clone size is given for some rows only: seen once, a few or many times, or a class if the clone is expanded.

d_call: TRBD2; clone_size: .; v_call: TRBV25-1; j_call: TRBJ2-1; cdr3_aa: CASSAGGLTKEFF; cdr3_nt: TGTGCCAGCAGTGCCGGGGGACTAACGAAGGAGTTCTTC
d_call: TRBD1; clone_size: .; v_call: TRBV6-1; j_call: TRBJ2-4; cdr3_aa: CASRPDRGKNIQYF; cdr3_nt: TGTGCCAGCAGACCGGACAGGGGCAAAAACATTCAGTACTTC
d_call: TRBD1; clone_size: .; v_call: TRBV5-1; j_call: TRBJ1-3; cdr3_aa: CASSLGDRALTPIYF; cdr3_nt: TGCGCCAGCAGCTTGGGTGACAGGGCGTTAACCCCCATATATTTT
d_call: .; clone_size: .; v_call: TRBV29-1; j_call: TRBJ2-1; cdr3_aa: CSGLGSSYNEQFF; cdr3_nt: TGCAGCGGCCTCGGGAGCTCCTACAATGAGCAGTTCTTC
d_call: .; clone_size: once; v_call: TRBV28; j_call: TRBJ2-7; cdr3_aa: CASRSRGPLNPYEQYF; cdr3_nt: TGTGCCAGCAGAAGCAGGGGCCCCCTAAATCCCTACGAGCAGTACTTC
d_call: TRBD1; clone_size: few; v_call: TRBV29-1; j_call: TRBJ2-3; cdr3_aa: CSAGQGASDTQYF; cdr3_nt: TGCAGCGCTGGACAGGGGGCGAGTGATACGCAGTATTTT
d_call: .; clone_size: few; v_call: TRBV7-2; j_call: TRBJ1-1; cdr3_aa: CASSLVILRDSNTEAFF; cdr3_nt: TGTGCCAGCAGCTTAGTAATTTTGCGGGATTCGAACACTGAAGCTTTCTTT
d_call: .; clone_size: .; v_call: TRBV7-2; j_call: TRBJ2-7; cdr3_aa: CASSSLGQVTYEQYF; cdr3_nt: TGTGCCAGCAGCTCCCTGGGCCAGGTGACCTACGAGCAGTACTTC
d_call: .; clone_size: few; v_call: TRBV18; j_call: TRBJ2-7; cdr3_aa: CASSPQQGFYEQYF; cdr3_nt: TGTGCCAGCTCACCCCAGCAGGGCTTCTACGAGCAGTACTTC
d_call: TRBD2; clone_size: many; v_call: TRBV7-3; j_call: TRBJ2-3; cdr3_aa: CASSLGGGVTDTQYF; cdr3_nt: TGTGCCAGCAGCTTAGGCGGGGGGGTCACAGATACGCAGTATTTT
d_call: .; clone_size: .; v_call: TRBV7-2; j_call: TRBJ2-1; cdr3_aa: CASILVFLGHEQFF; cdr3_nt: TGTGCCAGCATCTTAGTGTTCTTGGGACATGAGCAGTTCTTC
d_call: .; clone_size: .; v_call: TRBV7-2; j_call: TRBJ1-4; cdr3_aa: CASSPDRRKLFF; cdr3_nt: TGTGCCAGCAGCCCCGACCGCAGAAAACTGTTTTTT
d_call: TRBD2; clone_size: .; v_call: TRBV27; j_call: TRBJ2-7; cdr3_aa: CASSWGGGSYEQYF; cdr3_nt: TGTGCCAGCAGTTGGGGCGGGGGCTCCTACGAGCAGTACTTC
d_call: .; clone_size: once; v_call: TRBV7-2; j_call: TRBJ2-7; cdr3_aa: CASRLGRPVGEQYF; cdr3_nt: TGTGCCAGCAGATTGGGCAGGCCAGTAGGCGAGCAGTACTTC
d_call: .; clone_size: few; v_call: TRBV7-9; j_call: TRBJ2-5; cdr3_aa: CASSLALRTEETQYF; cdr3_nt: TGTGCCAGCAGCTTAGCGCTAAGGACGGAAGAGACCCAGTACTTC
d_call: TRBD1; clone_size: few; v_call: TRBV5-1; j_call: TRBJ2-7; cdr3_aa: CASSLVPGQGREQYF; cdr3_nt: TGCGCCAGCAGCTTGGTCCCCGGACAGGGAAGGGAGCAGTACTTC
d_call: .; clone_size: .; v_call: TRBV21-1; j_call: TRBJ2-2; cdr3_aa: CASSKGGQGLAGELFF; cdr3_nt: TGTGCCAGCAGCAAAGGAGGCCAGGGGCTCGCCGGGGAGCTGTTTTTT
d_call: TRBD2; clone_size: few; v_call: TRBV11-2; j_call: TRBJ2-5; cdr3_aa: CASSRGLAGGKYQETQYF; cdr3_nt: TGTGCCAGCAGCCGGGGACTAGCGGGGGGGAAATACCAAGAGACCCAGTACTTC
d_call: .; clone_size: few; v_call: TRBV4-1; j_call: TRBJ2-3; cdr3_aa: CASSQDIGAGTDTQYF; cdr3_nt: TGCGCCAGCAGCCAAGATATTGGGGCGGGTACAGATACGCAGTATTTT
d_call: .; clone_size: .; v_call: TRBV15; j_call: TRBJ2-2; cdr3_aa: CATSRDRGSGGELFF; cdr3_nt: TGTGCCACCAGCAGAGATCGGGGGAGCGGCGGGGAGCTGTTTTTT
d_call: .; clone_size: few; v_call: TRBV4-2; j_call: TRBJ1-1; cdr3_aa: CASSQVLMTEAFF; cdr3_nt: TGTGCCAGCAGCCAAGTATTAATGACTGAAGCTTTCTTT
d_call: .; clone_size: .; v_call: TRBV20-1; j_call: TRBJ2-3; cdr3_aa: CSARALRRGKPDTQYF; cdr3_nt: TGCAGTGCTAGAGCCCTCAGGCGGGGTAAACCAGATACGCAGTATTTT
d_call: .; clone_size: .; v_call: TRBV20-1; j_call: TRBJ2-2; cdr3_aa: CSASFGAVNTGELFF; cdr3_nt: TGCAGTGCTAGTTTCGGAGCGGTGAACACCGGGGAGCTGTTTTTT
d_call: .; clone_size: .; v_call: TRBV10-3; j_call: TRBJ2-7; cdr3_aa: CAISEYGGRGYEQYF; cdr3_nt: TGTGCCATCAGTGAGTACGGGGGACGAGGCTACGAGCAGTACTTC
d_call: .; clone_size: .; v_call: TRBV28; j_call: TRBJ2-7; cdr3_aa: CASSLGALLSYEQYF; cdr3_nt: TGTGCCAGCAGTTTAGGGGCCCTCCTCTCCTACGAGCAGTACTTC
d_call: .; clone_size: .; v_call: TRBV20-1; j_call: TRBJ2-7; cdr3_aa: CSARISSRHEQYF; cdr3_nt: TGCAGTGCTAGGATATCCTCTCGGCACGAGCAGTACTTC
d_call: .; clone_size: .; v_call: TRBV4-1; j_call: TRBJ2-2; cdr3_aa: CASSLFPGHNTGELFF; cdr3_nt: TGCGCCAGCAGCCTCTTCCCGGGACACAACACCGGGGAGCTGTTTTTT
d_call: TRBD2; clone_size: few; v_call: TRBV20-1; j_call: TRBJ2-5; cdr3_aa: CRVSGGALGTQYF; cdr3_nt: TGCAGAGTTAGCGGGGGGGCCTTGGGGACCCAGTACTTC
d_call: TRBD1; clone_size: .; v_call: TRBV9; j_call: TRBJ2-1; cdr3_aa: CASSVDLDGTGGSNEQFF; cdr3_nt: TGTGCCAGCAGCGTAGATCTCGACGGGACAGGGGGATCCAATGAGCAGTTCTTC